These 2 T cell receptor beta chains were all obtained from the same sample, sequenced in a study of radiotherapy plus CTLA-4 blockade in lung cancer. Using immunoSEQ multiplex PCR, the repertoire was profiled, and TCRdb retains in-frame clones only, with some absent. The table shows roughly 120,000 clones, with roughly 80% occurring only once. The sample was peripheral blood, taken from a patient treated with radiotherapy plus ipilimumab. Receptors were obtained from a human donor with non-small cell lung cancer who had a partial response to radiotherapy plus ipilimumab.

The table lists this clone with a few counts. Other DNA sequences in the sample encode the same CDR3. The chain combines TRBV6-5 with TRBJ1-5; D gene unclear. Germline CDR1 MNHEY, CDR2 SVGAGI. The CDR3 runs to 15 residues. Trimming took 2 bases from V and 0 from J, leaving 8 bases between them. CDR3 sequence: CASSYKPYSNQPQHF. CDR3 sequence (DNA): TGTGCCAGCAGTTACAAACCCTATAGCAATCAGCCCCAGCATTTT.

This clone showed up just a few times. Within the sample, other DNA sequences also encode this same CDR3. The gene calls are TRBV30 and TRBJ1-2; 7 bases match TRBD1. The CDR3 contains 13 residues. Germline CDR1 reads GTSNPN; CDR2 reads SVGIG (reference sequence). V was clipped by 5 bases and J by 5 bases; unmatched bases: 8. The CDR3: CAWHRDRPYGYTF. In nucleotides, the CDR3 is TGTGCCTGGCATCGGGACAGACCTTATGGCTACACCTTC.